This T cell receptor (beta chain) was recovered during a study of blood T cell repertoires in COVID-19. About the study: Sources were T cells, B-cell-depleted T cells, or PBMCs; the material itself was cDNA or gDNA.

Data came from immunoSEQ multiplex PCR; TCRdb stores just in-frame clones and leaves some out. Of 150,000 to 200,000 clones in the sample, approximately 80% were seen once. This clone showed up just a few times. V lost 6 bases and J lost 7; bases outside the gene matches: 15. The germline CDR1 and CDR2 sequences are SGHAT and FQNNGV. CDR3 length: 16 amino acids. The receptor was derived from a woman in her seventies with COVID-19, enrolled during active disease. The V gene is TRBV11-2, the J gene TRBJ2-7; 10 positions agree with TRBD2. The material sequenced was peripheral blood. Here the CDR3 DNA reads TGTGCCAGCAGTTCCCACCTCACAGCGGGAGGGAGGGAGCAGTACTTC. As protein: CASSSHLTAGGREQYF. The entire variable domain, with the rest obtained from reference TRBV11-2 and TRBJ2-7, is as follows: EAGVAQSPRYKIIEKRQSVAFWCNPISGHATLYWYQQILGQGPKLLIQFQNNGVVDDSQLPKDRFSAERLKGVDSTLKIQPAKLEDSAVYLCASSSHLTAGGREQYFGPGTRLTVT.